This TCR beta chain is drawn from a study of response to subunit inactivated influenza vaccine. Germline assignment: CDR1 SGHRS and CDR2 YFSETQ. The CDR3 has 17 residues. Trimming cost V 0 bases and J 1 base, with 17 bases left between them. TCRdb fed the RT-PCR reads into MiXCR, producing one record per CDR3 protein. The data contain hundreds of thousands of distinct CDR3 sequences, approximately 10% of them seen just once; the ten biggest clones take up roughly 10%. This clonotype has a handful of counts. The receptor was isolated from a man aged 45-65 years who received an inactivated influenza vaccine. The specimen comprised PBMCs from blood, sampled on the day of vaccination. The chain uses TRBV5-1 and TRBJ2-7; no clear D gene. CDR3 sequence reads: CASSLGDTGLLSYEQYF. The CDR3 DNA follows: TGCGCCAGCAGCTTGGGAGATACCGGTTTGTTATCCTACGAGCAGTACTTC.